This T cell receptor (beta chain) appears in the sequencing data of a study of blood T cell repertoires in COVID-19. About the study: Samples of COVID-19 (acute and convalescent) were obtained from the United States, Italy and Spain. The analysed material was cDNA or gDNA that came from T cells, B-cell-depleted T cells, or PBMCs.

Germline loops: CDR1 MNHEY, CDR2 SMNVEV (reference sequence). Trimming took 4 bases from V and 7 from J; bases not matched to a gene: 6. This CDR3 is 13 amino acids long. Seattle patient enrollment occurred during active infection, with longitudinal follow-up thereafter. In the original processing: Amplified reference gene primers provided the basis for estimating nucleated cell counts. Sequenced by immunoSEQ multiplex PCR; TCRdb stores in-frame clones only, minus some. V, J and clone size are those of that table, while D and trimming were read from the DNA. The table lists under 250,000 clones, 70% to 90% of them singletons, with 15% to 20% in the top ten.

The genes are TRBV27 and TRBJ2-5, with 7 bases matching TRBD1. The TCR sequence derives from a man aged 45 to 65 with COVID-19, enrolled during active disease. Source material: peripheral blood. The chain's CDR3 is CASSSDRTGTQYF. DNA of the CDR3: TGTGCCAGCAGTTCCGACCGGACAGGGACCCAGTACTTC.